The 30 T cell receptor beta chains listed next were all sequenced from one sample in a study of T cells after somatic rescue of genetic block (dated by TCRdb to the early 2020s). The library was produced with the immunoSEQ multiplex PCR assay. TCRdb limited this immuneACCESS table to in-frame rearrangements with V and J called. A share of clones is missing; checked studies link under half to unresolved V genes, and the rest is unexplained. The sample profile shows fewer than 150,000 clones; about 90% of them were found once. About 1.5% of the sample comes from the top ten. The sample taken for sequencing was peripheral blood mononuclear cells (PBMCs). The source of these receptors is a woman between 18 and 29 years old.

This clone was seen only a few times. The chain links TRBV2 to TRBJ1-4; no clear D. There are 14 residues in the CDR3. V lost 6 bases to trimming and J lost 8 bases, with 16 bases between them. Germline V CDR1 and CDR2: SNHLY, FYNNEI. CDR3 DNA sequence: TGTGCCAGCAGCCGGGAGAGGGTGGGGGAAAAACTGTTTTTT. It specifies CASSRERVGEKLFF.

The CDR3 nucleotides read TGTGCCAGCAGCTTGCTAGCGGGGGGCGGCACAGATACGCAGTATTTT. Translation gives CASSLLAGGGTDTQYF. This sequence joins TRBV7-6 and TRBJ2-3; 11 nucleotides align to TRBD2. Germline V gene lookup returns CDR1 SGHVS and CDR2 FNYEAQ. J gave up 1 base and V 3 bases, and 3 bases lay outside the gene matches. The CDR3 is 16 amino acids.

The gene calls are TRBV6-5 and TRBJ2-5, with 10 positions matching TRBD1. The CDR3 extends over 15 amino acids. The germline CDR1 and CDR2 sequences are MNHEY and SVGAGI. With V trimmed by 6 bases and J by 2 bases, 6 bases remained unmatched. The CDR3 here is CASRDGTGVQETQYF. The CDR3 DNA follows: TGTGCCAGCAGGGACGGGACAGGGGTTCAAGAGACCCAGTACTTC.

The rearrangement links TRBV9 to TRBJ2-5, with 10 positions matching TRBD2. Germline-derived CDR1 and CDR2 are SGDLS and YYNGEE. V lost 3 bases, J lost 5 bases, and 4 bases stayed unmatched. The CDR3 extends over 14 amino acids. This CDR3 is CASSGTSGVETQYF. The CDR3 DNA reads as TGTGCCAGCAGCGGTACTAGCGGGGTGGAGACCCAGTACTTC.

The rearrangement uses TRBV6-4 and TRBJ1-6; D call uncertain. V was cut by 3 bases and J by 6 bases, with 21 bases left in between. Per the germline V gene, CDR1 is MRHNA and CDR2 is SNTAGT. The CDR3 loop spans 18 amino acids. CDR3 region: CASSDKASREIRNSPLHF. In DNA form, the CDR3 reads TGTGCCAGCAGTGATAAGGCCTCCAGAGAGATTCGTAATTCACCCCTCCACTTT.

This clone is a singleton in its sample. The V call is TRBV5-5, the J call TRBJ1-1; no firm D call. Trimming took off 0 bases at V and 6 bases at J, with 9 bases between the two ends. Per the germline V gene, CDR1 is SGHKS and CDR2 is YYEKEE (reference sequence). This CDR3 is built from 13 residues. CDR3 nucleotide sequence: TGTGCCAGCAGCTTGGTAGTTCCTCCTGAAGCTTTCTTT. It yields the protein CASSLVVPPEAFF.

This clone was recorded only once. The chain is built from TRBV16 and TRBJ2-7, with TRBD1 matching over 9 bases. Germline CDR1 reads KGHSY; CDR2 reads FQNENV. The CDR3 totals 13 residues. With 5 bases clipped from V and 5 bases from J, the junction kept 4 bases outside the gene matches. The CDR3 spells CASSSGQGNEQYF. CDR3 bases: TGTGCCAGCAGCAGCGGACAGGGGAACGAGCAGTACTTC.

This clone was detected once. The chain couples TRBV18 to TRBJ2-2; possibly TRBD1 for D (6 bases). Deletions cut 2 bases from V and 1 base from J, with 11 bases between. Germline CDR1 and CDR2: KGHSH and LQKENI. The CDR3 covers 16 residues. CDR3 sequence reads: CASSPVGTQNTGELFF. The CDR3 DNA reads as TGTGCCAGCTCACCAGTCGGGACACAGAACACCGGGGAGCTGTTTTTT.

This CDR3 is CASSIGRTLYASPLHF. The CDR3 DNA reads as TGTGCCAGCTCGATAGGCAGGACGCTATATGCTTCACCCCTCCACTTT. The chain combines TRBV18 with TRBJ1-6; D unclear. The CDR3 loop spans 16 amino acids. V was clipped by 6 bases and J by 9 bases, with 21 bases between them. Germline V gives CDR1 KGHSH, CDR2 LQKENI. The entire variable domain, with the rest obtained from reference TRBV18 and TRBJ1-6, is as follows: NAGVMQNPRHLVRRRGQEARLRCSPMKGHSHVYWYRQLPEEGLKFMVYLQKENIIDESGMPKERFSAEFPKEGPSILRIQQVVRGDSAAYFCASSIGRTLYASPLHFGNGTRLTVT.

This clone was observed a single time. The chain recombines TRBV5-5 with TRBJ2-1, with 12 bases matching TRBD1. The CDR3 runs to 15 residues. V lost 5 bases to trimming and J lost 9 bases; unmatched junction nucleotides: 9. Germline values: CDR1 SGHKS, CDR2 YYEKEE (reference sequence). The CDR3 coding sequence is TGTGCCAGCAGAATTCCGGGACAGGGGGCGCCTGAGCAGTTCTTC. Amino acids: CASRIPGQGAPEQFF.

The V call is TRBV5-1, the J call TRBJ2-3; tentatively, D is TRBD2 (7 bases). V was shortened by 4 bases and J by 9 bases, with 15 bases between the two germline ends. The CDR3 sequence is 13 residues long. Germline CDR1 SGHRS, CDR2 YFSETQ. The CDR3 region is CASSGGAGRTQYF. The CDR3 DNA is TGCGCCAGCAGCGGGGGGGCTGGGCGCACGCAGTATTTT.

V is TRBV4-3 and J is TRBJ2-6; a possible D gene is TRBD2 (6 bases). The germline V gene has CDR1 LGHNA and CDR2 YSLEER. V was pared by 0 bases and J by 0 bases, with 18 bases between. The CDR3 is 20 amino acids. The CDR3 region has the DNA TGCGCCAGCAGCCAAGATGAAGGACCGAGACTAGACTCTGGGGCCAACGTCCTGACTTTC. Encoded protein: CASSQDEGPRLDSGANVLTF.

The chain couples TRBV15 to TRBJ1-1, with D tentatively TRBD1 (5 bases). V shed 4 bases and J shed 10 bases, with 19 bases lying between them. The germline CDR1 and CDR2 sequences are LNHNV and YYDKDF (reference sequence). The CDR3 covers 14 residues. The CDR3 DNA follows: TGTGCCACCAGCACCAGAGTCATATCGGGGCGAGCTTTCTTT. It is translated as CATSTRVISGRAFF.

The gene calls are TRBV7-6 and TRBJ2-7, with 9 bases aligning to TRBD1. Germline assignment: CDR1 SGHVS and CDR2 FNYEAQ. The CDR3 contains 15 residues. The V and J ends lost 5 bases and 3 bases, in that order; junction bases with no gene match: 8. The CDR3 spells CASSARPGQGYEQYF. The CDR3 DNA is TGTGCCAGCAGCGCCAGACCGGGACAGGGCTACGAGCAGTACTTC.

This clone has more than one count but fewer than ten. The chain employs TRBV6-1 and TRBJ1-1; possible D gene TRBD1, 5 bases. The CDR3 length is 12 residues. The germline gives CDR1 MNHNS, CDR2 SASEGT. V dropped 2 bases and J dropped 7 bases, with 8 bases sitting between them. Here the CDR3 reads CASSEQGFEAFF. As DNA, the CDR3 is TGTGCCAGCAGTGAACAGGGCTTTGAAGCTTTCTTT.

V usage is TRBV5-4 and J usage is TRBJ2-7; D uncertain. This CDR3 has 13 residues. Germline loops: CDR1 SGHNT, CDR2 YYREEE (reference sequence). Trimming cost V 0 bases and J 2 bases, with 6 bases left between them. The chain's CDR3 is CASSLDSPYEQYF. For the CDR3, the DNA is TGTGCCAGCAGCTTGGACAGCCCCTACGAGCAGTACTTC.

V is TRBV27 and J is TRBJ2-3, with D perhaps given as TRBD1 or TRBD2 (5 bases each). V was clipped by 3 bases and J by 3 bases, with 10 bases between them. Germline CDR1 is MNHEY and CDR2 is SMNVEV (reference sequence). The length of the CDR3 is 14 residues. This CDR3 reads CASSFARGTDTQYF. CDR3 sequence (DNA): TGTGCCAGCAGTTTCGCGAGGGGTACAGATACGCAGTATTTT.

A single count supports this clone. V and J are TRBV5-1 and TRBJ1-2; tentative D call: TRBD1 (5 bases). Deletions cut 2 bases from V and 2 bases from J, with 7 bases between. Germline V gene lookup returns CDR1 SGHRS and CDR2 YFSETQ. CDR3 length: 13 amino acids. CDR3 nucleotide sequence: TGCGCCAGCAGCTTCGACAGCAACTATGGCTACACCTTC. Translating gives CASSFDSNYGYTF.

This clone was counted a single time. V is TRBV15 and J is TRBJ2-6; D unclear. CDR1 is LNHNV, CDR2 YYDKDF, per germline (reference sequence). CDR3 length equals 15 residues. V dropped 8 bases and J dropped 0 bases, with 11 bases sitting between them. The CDR3 sequence: CATLGSFSGANVLTF. DNA for the CDR3: TGTGCCACCCTCGGCAGCTTCTCTGGGGCCAACGTCCTGACTTTC.

In this sample, this clone turned up once. The rearrangement uses TRBV5-4 and TRBJ2-7; 7 positions agree with TRBD1. V shed 4 bases and J 9 bases; nucleotides not matched to a gene: 13. Germline assignment: CDR1 SGHNT and CDR2 YYREEE (reference sequence). This CDR3 is 14 amino acids long. The CDR3 region is CASSPRDRSGLQYF. The CDR3 DNA reads TGTGCCAGCAGCCCCCGGGACAGATCCGGATTGCAGTACTTC.

This chain uses TRBV19 with TRBJ2-2; 9 bases agree with TRBD2. CDR3 length equals 15 residues. The germline V gene encodes CDR1 LNHDA and CDR2 SQIVND (reference sequence). The junction had 6 bases not matched to a gene; V was cut back by 3 bases and J by 7 bases. The CDR3, as DNA: TGTGCCAGTAGTATCCTAGCGGGAAGTGGCGGGGAGCTGTTTTTT. This gives the protein CASSILAGSGGELFF.

The rearrangement uses TRBV11-2 and TRBJ2-1, with 8 bases lining up with TRBD2. From germline, CDR1 is SGHAT and CDR2 FQNNGV. The CDR3 contains 15 residues. V shed 2 bases, J shed 5 bases, and the junction held 5 bases outside the gene matches. CDR3: CASSLIRGGNNEQFF. The DNA for the CDR3 is TGTGCCAGCAGCTTAATTCGGGGGGGCAACAATGAGCAGTTCTTC.

The chain combines TRBV19 with TRBJ1-3; 9 bases agree with TRBD1. Germline values: CDR1 LNHDA, CDR2 SQIVND (reference sequence). The CDR3 runs to 19 residues. Unmatched junction bases numbered 14, after V lost 5 bases and J lost 0 bases. The CDR3 nucleotides read TGTGCCAGTAGTCATGCCTTGGGGGACAGGGCTATCTCTGGAAACACCATATATTTT. Amino acids: CASSHALGDRAISGNTIYF.

This chain connects TRBV7-9 to TRBJ2-7, with 8 bases that match TRBD1. After removal of 4 bases from V and 4 bases from J, the junction contained 9 bases not matched to a gene. The germline V gene encodes CDR1 SEHNR and CDR2 FQNEAQ (reference sequence). CDR3 length equals 15 residues. CDR3 protein: CASSSSWTGLYEQYF. CDR3 bases: TGTGCCAGCAGCTCGTCATGGACAGGGCTTTACGAGCAGTACTTC.

The chain combines TRBV6-1 with TRBJ2-7; TRBD1 matches at 9 bases. After removal of 4 bases from V and 0 bases from J, the junction contained 4 bases not matched to a gene. CDR1 and CDR2 (germline): MNHNS, SASEGT. The CDR3 loop spans 15 amino acids. CDR3: CASSVGQGTSYEQYF. The CDR3 DNA sequence: TGTGCCAGCAGTGTGGGACAGGGTACCTCCTACGAGCAGTACTTC.

CDR3 loop: CASRLTGPPGGYTF. CDR3 DNA sequence: TGTGCCAGCAGACTCACCGGGCCCCCAGGGGGCTACACCTTC. The gene calls are TRBV2 and TRBJ1-2; D possibly corresponds to TRBD1 (5 bases). V shed 6 bases and J shed 8 bases, with 19 bases lying between them. CDR1 SNHLY and CDR2 FYNNEI come from the germline V gene. This CDR3 contains 14 residues.

The V gene is TRBV6-5, the J gene TRBJ2-3; TRBD2 matches at 8 bases. CDR3 length equals 13 residues. CDR1 is MNHEY, CDR2 SVGAGI, per germline. V was pared by 4 bases and J by 9 bases, with 6 bases of the junction left unmatched. The CDR3 sequence: CASSSSSGVTQYF. The CDR3 DNA reads TGTGCCAGCAGTTCTAGTAGCGGGGTCACGCAGTATTTT.

This chain uses TRBV4-2 with TRBJ2-7; TRBD2 aligns across 8 bases. The CDR3 runs 17 residues. The germline V gene has CDR1 LGHNA and CDR2 YNFKEQ. V shed 0 bases and J 2 bases; nucleotides not matched to a gene: 9. The CDR3 here is CASSQDASGGTPYEQYF. CDR3 coding DNA: TGTGCCAGCAGCCAAGATGCCAGCGGGGGTACCCCCTACGAGCAGTACTTC.

This clone was seen only once. The V and J genes are TRBV5-1 and TRBJ2-5, with 8 bases lining up with TRBD2. V shed 2 bases and J 5 bases; nucleotides not matched to a gene: 8. The CDR3 runs 15 residues. The germline CDR1 and CDR2 sequences are SGHRS and YFSETQ. The CDR3 sequence is CASSFERGGRETQYF. The CDR3 nucleotides are TGCGCCAGCAGCTTTGAACGGGGGGGCCGGGAGACCCAGTACTTC.

The chain joins TRBV4-2 to TRBJ1-2; 9 nucleotides line up with TRBD1. The CDR3 runs to 15 residues. Germline CDR1 is LGHNA and CDR2 is YNFKEQ. Trimming cost V 1 base and J 3 bases; bases outside gene matches: 3. CDR3 sequence: CASSQGGTGHYGYTF. As DNA, the CDR3 is TGTGCCAGCAGCCAAGGCGGGACAGGGCACTATGGCTACACCTTC.